This T cell receptor beta chain was recorded in a study of T cell repertoires in cytomegalovirus infection. In the study overall: Both a matching HLA type and CMV infection were indicated by public TCR beta signatures.

Comment on this clonotype: The target antigen is unknown.

V trimming: 5 bases; J trimming: 5 bases; junction bases outside the gene matches: 4. The CDR3 is 13 amino acids. Germline V gives CDR1 SGHVS, CDR2 FNYEAQ. TCRdb analysed the reads with MiXCR anew, one entry per CDR3 protein. Of around 81,000 distinct CDR3 sequences listed, about 40% are singletons. This clonotype originated in a human donor in good health (CMV status not recorded). Some clones in this sample may be carry-over from other donors' samples. The V gene is TRBV7-6, the J gene TRBJ1-1, with 8 bases fitting TRBD1. Sequences were derived from CD8+ T cells from cultured PBMCs, sampled from culture after CMV antigen stimulation. The CDR3 DNA follows: TGTGCCAGCAGCCCCAGGGGGCAGACTGAAGCTTTCTTT. It is translated as CASSPRGQTEAFF.